This paragraph covers one T cell receptor beta chain sequence. This clonotype was seen many times. The antigen this receptor binds is unknown. There are no base qualities to consult, and no much larger clone falls within one base. Standard classification criteria for type 1 or type 2 diabetes were met by all diabetic patients, and glucose and C-peptide were assessed by WHO-recommended methods. Donors were excluded if they had other autoimmune diseases or infections within the previous four weeks. From each participant, around 10 milliliters of peripheral blood were collected. LymphoPrep density separation was used to isolate PBMCs. The sequencing machine was an Illumina MiSeq. TCRbeta CDR3 amplification used genomic DNA from the sorted T cell subsets as template. The TCRbeta CDR3 region was amplified by multiplex PCR with 30 forward and 13 reverse primers. After the PCR products were purified with AMPure XP beads, a second PCR of roughly 25 cycles was run to add indices and adaptors. Before sequencing, libraries were gel-purified with the QIAquick Gel Extraction Kit. The authors' pipeline ran thus. Paired-end reads were merged with FLASH and aligned to IMGT V, D and J germline references using IgBLAST. Reads with below 70% alignment identity to germline references were discarded, leaving 11,114,426 reads study-wide. Following IMGT definitions, CDR3 boundaries, reading frame and productivity were assigned. Clones at or above 1% of reads were defined as highly-expanded clones, and diversity was measured by normalized Shannon entropy. Group differences in Shannon entropy were tested with unpaired two-tailed t-tests. TCRdb passed the public sequencing reads through fastp at Q25 and MiXCR, retaining productive beta sequences. Identical CDR3 proteins give one entry, which carries the most common genes and DNA. TCRdb's processing, not the authors', yielded these V and J calls. In this sample the table shows approximately 260,000 distinct CDR3 sequences, roughly 50% of which occur a single time. Clones ranked in the top ten supply approximately 15% of the sample.

These data originate in a study of type 1 and type 2 diabetes patients (dated by TCRdb to about 2016). Regarding the complete study: Fewer than 10 type 1 diabetes patients, four type 2 diabetes patients and six or seven nondiabetic controls were recruited in China to form the cohort. Across the study, CD4+ and CD8+ T cells were positively selected from PBMCs using CD4 or CD8 MicroBeads on MACS columns. A total of over 15,000,000 paired-end reads was generated across the whole study. In the study, high-throughput sequencing was used to profile TCRbeta repertoires so that type 1 diabetes, type 2 diabetes and nondiabetic individuals could be compared. Type 2 diabetes patients served as a disease comparison group for the type 1 diabetes patients. V gene usage was similar between approximately 20-cycle and approximately 25-cycle amplification, suggesting similar primer efficiencies and random PCR bias. Paired-end sequencing of TCRbeta libraries was performed on Illumina HiSeq 2000 or MiSeq instruments. What the authors observed across the whole study: Because only a limited number of T2D and control samples were sequenced, some T1D-only HECs might also be present in more T2D or control samples. Type 2 diabetes patients had few highly-expanded CD4+ clones, median one, accounting for a median roughly 3.9% of reads. The study groups were not matched for age and gender, which could possibly have biased interpretation. In both CD4+ and CD8+ T cells, type 2 diabetes repertoires were highly diverse and significantly more diverse than type 1 diabetes repertoires. V and J gene usage patterns of type 2 diabetes and control samples were highly correlated, averaging roughly 0.97 between samples.

CDR1 and CDR2 are read off the germline V gene as SGHTA and FQGTGA. V lost 5 bases and J lost 3 bases, and the count of bases not matched to a germline gene is 6. Spanning cysteine to phenylalanine, the CDR3 consists of 14 amino acids. CDR3 DNA is the only sequence kept; it has 42 bases, read in frame from the first base. The receptor was isolated from a man younger than 30 with type 2 diabetes. The sample consisted of peripheral blood mononuclear cells (PBMCs). The sequence is built from TRBV7-3 and TRBJ2-5; TRBD1 agrees with 7 junctional bases. Read as DNA, the sequence is TGTGCCAGCAGCCCCACCGGACAGGAAGAGACCCAGTACTTC. Translated, this gives CASSPTGQEETQYF.